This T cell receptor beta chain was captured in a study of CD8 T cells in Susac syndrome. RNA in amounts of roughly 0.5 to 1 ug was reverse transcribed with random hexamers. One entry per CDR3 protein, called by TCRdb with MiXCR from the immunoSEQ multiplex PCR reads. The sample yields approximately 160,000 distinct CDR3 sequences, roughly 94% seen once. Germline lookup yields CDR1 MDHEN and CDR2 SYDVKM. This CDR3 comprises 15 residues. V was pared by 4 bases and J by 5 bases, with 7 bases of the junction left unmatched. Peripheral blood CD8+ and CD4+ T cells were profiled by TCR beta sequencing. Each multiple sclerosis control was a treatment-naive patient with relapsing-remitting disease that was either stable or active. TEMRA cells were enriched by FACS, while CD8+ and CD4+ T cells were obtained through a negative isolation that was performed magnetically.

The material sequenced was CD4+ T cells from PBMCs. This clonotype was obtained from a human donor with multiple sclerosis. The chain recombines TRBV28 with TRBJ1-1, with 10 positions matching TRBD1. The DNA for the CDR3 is TGTGCCAGCAGTTCGGGGGACAGGGGACGGACTGAAGCTTTCTTT. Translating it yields CASSSGDRGRTEAFF.